This T cell receptor (beta chain) was sequenced in a study of identical twins. Whole-study results and caveats: Out-of-frame alpha sequences that twins shared showed excess low generation probability. Modelling underestimated the level of out-of-frame TCR alpha sharing observed in monozygotic twins.

Every donor was a healthy Caucasian. A universal primer site came from template switching; cDNA carried unique molecular identifiers. Each CDR3 protein is one row after TCRdb ran MiXCR on the 5' RACE reads. The sample has approximately 890,000 distinct CDR3 sequences; 9% to 15% are singletons. On this clonotype itself: The antigen remains unidentified.

This same sample was also part of a study on yellow fever vaccine responses in identical twins.

The source material was PBMCs. The sequence was obtained from a woman aged 18-29 years in good health.

CDR3 sequence: CASRGPGNMNTEAFF. The CDR3 DNA follows: TGTGCCAGCCGGGGTCCTGGGAATATGAACACTGAAGCTTTCTTT. The chain employs TRBV28 and TRBJ1-1; no clear D gene. V lost 8 bases and J 0 bases, leaving 16 bases between the germline ends. Per germline, CDR1 MDHEN and CDR2 SYDVKM. The CDR3 consists of 15 residues.